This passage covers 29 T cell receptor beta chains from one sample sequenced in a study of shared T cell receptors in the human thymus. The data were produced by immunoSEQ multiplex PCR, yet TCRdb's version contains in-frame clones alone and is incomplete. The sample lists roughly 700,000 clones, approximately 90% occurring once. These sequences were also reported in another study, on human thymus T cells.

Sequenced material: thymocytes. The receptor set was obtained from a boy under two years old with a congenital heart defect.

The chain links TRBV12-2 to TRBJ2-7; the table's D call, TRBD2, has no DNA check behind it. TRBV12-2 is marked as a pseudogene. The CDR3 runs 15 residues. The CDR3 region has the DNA TGTGCAAGTCGCTTAATGACTAGCGGTACATACGAGCAGTACTTC. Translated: CASRLMTSGTYEQYF.

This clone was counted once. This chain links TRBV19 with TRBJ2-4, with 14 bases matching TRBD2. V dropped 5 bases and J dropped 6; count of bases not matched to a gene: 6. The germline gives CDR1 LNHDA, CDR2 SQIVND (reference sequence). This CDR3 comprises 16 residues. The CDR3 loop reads CASSAGTSGRGNIQYF. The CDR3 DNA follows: TGTGCCAGTAGTGCAGGGACTAGCGGGAGAGGAAACATTCAGTACTTC.

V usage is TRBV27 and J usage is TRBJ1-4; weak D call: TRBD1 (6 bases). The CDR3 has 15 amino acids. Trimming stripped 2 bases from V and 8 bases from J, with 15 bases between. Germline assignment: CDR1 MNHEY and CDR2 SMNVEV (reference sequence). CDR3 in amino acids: CASSLTQGGQEKLFF. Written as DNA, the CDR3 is TGTGCCAGCAGTTTAACACAGGGCGGCCAGGAAAAACTGTTTTTT.

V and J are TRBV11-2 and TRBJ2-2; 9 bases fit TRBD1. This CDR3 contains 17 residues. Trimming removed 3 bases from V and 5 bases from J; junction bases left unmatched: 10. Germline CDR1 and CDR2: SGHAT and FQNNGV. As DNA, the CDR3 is TGTGCCAGCAGCTTCAGACTACAGGGGGCAGGGACCGGGGAGCTGTTTTTT. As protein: CASSFRLQGAGTGELFF. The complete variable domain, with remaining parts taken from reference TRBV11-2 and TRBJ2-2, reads EAGVAQSPRYKIIEKRQSVAFWCNPISGHATLYWYQQILGQGPKLLIQFQNNGVVDDSQLPKDRFSAERLKGVDSTLKIQPAKLEDSAVYLCASSFRLQGAGTGELFFGEGSRLTVL.

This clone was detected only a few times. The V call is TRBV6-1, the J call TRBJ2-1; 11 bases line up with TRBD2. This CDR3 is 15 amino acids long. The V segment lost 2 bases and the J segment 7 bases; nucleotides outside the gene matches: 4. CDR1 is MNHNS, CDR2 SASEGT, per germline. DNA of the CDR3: TGTGCCAGCAGTGAAACTAGCGGGAGACGAAATGAGCAGTTCTTC. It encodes CASSETSGRRNEQFF.

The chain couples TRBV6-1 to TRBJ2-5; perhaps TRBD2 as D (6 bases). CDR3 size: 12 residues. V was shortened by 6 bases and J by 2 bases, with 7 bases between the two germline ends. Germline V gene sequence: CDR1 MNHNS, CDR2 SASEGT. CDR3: CASRGLQETQYF. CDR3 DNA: TGTGCCAGCAGGGGACTTCAAGAGACCCAGTACTTC.

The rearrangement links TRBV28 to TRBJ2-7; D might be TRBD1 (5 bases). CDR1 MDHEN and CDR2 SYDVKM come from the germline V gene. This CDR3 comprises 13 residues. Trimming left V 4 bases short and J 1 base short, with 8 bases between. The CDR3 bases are TGTGCCAGCAGTTCTCAGGGTTCCTACGAGCAGTACTTC. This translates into CASSSQGSYEQYF.

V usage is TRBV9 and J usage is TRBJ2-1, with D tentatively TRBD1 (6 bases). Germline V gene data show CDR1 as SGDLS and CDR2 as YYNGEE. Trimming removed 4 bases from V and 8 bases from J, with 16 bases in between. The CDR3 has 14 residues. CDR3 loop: CASSPGTNGYEQFF. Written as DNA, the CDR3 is TGTGCCAGCAGCCCCGGGACAAACGGGTATGAGCAGTTCTTC.

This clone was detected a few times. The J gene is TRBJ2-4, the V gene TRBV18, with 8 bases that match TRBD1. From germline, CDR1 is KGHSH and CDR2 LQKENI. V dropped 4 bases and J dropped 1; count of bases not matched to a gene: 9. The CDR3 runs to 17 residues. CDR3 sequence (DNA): TGTGCCAGCTCACTTCCTTACAGGGGGAGGGCCAAAAACATTCAGTACTTC. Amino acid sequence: CASSLPYRGRAKNIQYF.

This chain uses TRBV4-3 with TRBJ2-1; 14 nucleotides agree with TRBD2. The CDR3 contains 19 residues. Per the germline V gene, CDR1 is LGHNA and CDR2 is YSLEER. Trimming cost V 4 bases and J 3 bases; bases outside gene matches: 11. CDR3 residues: CASSPRRLAGGHLYNEQFF. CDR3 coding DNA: TGCGCCAGCAGCCCAAGAAGACTAGCGGGAGGGCACCTCTACAATGAGCAGTTCTTC.

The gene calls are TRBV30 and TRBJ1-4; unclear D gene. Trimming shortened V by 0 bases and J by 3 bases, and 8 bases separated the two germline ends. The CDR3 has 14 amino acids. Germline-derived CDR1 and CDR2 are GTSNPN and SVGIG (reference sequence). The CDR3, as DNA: TGTGCCTGGAGTGTAGAGTTAGCTAATGAAAAACTGTTTTTT. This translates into CAWSVELANEKLFF.

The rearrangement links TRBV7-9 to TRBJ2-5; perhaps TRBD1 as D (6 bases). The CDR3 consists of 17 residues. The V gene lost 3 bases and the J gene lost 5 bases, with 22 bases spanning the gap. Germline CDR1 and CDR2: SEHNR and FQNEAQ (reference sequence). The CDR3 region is CASSFRYRVGHPETQYF. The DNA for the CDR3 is TGTGCCAGCAGCTTTAGGTACAGGGTAGGGCATCCGGAGACCCAGTACTTC.

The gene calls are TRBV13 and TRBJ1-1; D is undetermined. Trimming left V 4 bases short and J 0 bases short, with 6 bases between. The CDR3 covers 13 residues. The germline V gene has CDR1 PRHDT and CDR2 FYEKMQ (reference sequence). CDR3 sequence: CASSSQMNTEAFF. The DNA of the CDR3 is TGTGCCAGCAGCTCCCAAATGAACACTGAAGCTTTCTTT.

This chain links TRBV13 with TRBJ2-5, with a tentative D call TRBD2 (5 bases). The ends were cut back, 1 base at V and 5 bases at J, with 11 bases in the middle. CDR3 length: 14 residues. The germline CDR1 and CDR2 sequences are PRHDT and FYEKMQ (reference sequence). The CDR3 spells CASSLAGGGETQYF. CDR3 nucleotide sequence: TGTGCCAGCAGCTTAGCTGGTGGCGGGGAGACCCAGTACTTC.

The CDR3 nucleotides are TGCGCCAGCAGCCGACAGGGCCATCCTTGGGACACTGAAGCTTTCTTT. Its protein is CASSRQGHPWDTEAFF. This chain links TRBV5-1 with TRBJ1-1; TRBD1 agrees at 7 bases. Trimming removed 4 bases from V and 3 bases from J; junction bases left unmatched: 12. CDR3 length equals 16 residues. From germline, CDR1 is SGHRS and CDR2 YFSETQ.

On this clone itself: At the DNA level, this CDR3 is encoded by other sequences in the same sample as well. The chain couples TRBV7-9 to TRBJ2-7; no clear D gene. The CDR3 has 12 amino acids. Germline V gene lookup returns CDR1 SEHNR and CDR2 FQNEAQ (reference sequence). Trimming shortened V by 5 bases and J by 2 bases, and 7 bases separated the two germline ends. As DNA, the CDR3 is TGTGCCAGCAGCCCTGTCCCCTACGAGCAGTACTTC. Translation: CASSPVPYEQYF.

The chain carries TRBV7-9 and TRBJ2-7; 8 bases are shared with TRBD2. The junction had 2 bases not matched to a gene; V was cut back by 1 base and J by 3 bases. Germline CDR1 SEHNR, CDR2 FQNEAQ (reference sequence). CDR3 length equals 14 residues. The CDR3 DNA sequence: TGTGCCAGCAGCTTAGATACTAGCGGCTACGAGCAGTACTTC. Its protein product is CASSLDTSGYEQYF. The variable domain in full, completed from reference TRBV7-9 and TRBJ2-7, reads DTGVSQNPRHKITKRGQNVTFRCDPISEHNRLYWYRQTLGQGPEFLTYFQNEAQLEKSRLLSDRFSAERPKGSFSTLEIQRTEQGDSAMYLCASSLDTSGYEQYFGPGTRLTVT.

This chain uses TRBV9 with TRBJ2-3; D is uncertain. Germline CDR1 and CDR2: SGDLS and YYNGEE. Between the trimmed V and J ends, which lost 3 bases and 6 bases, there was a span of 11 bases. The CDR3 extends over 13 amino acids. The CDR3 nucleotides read TGTGCCAGCAGCGATCCGCGGCCGGATACGCAGTATTTT. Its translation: CASSDPRPDTQYF.

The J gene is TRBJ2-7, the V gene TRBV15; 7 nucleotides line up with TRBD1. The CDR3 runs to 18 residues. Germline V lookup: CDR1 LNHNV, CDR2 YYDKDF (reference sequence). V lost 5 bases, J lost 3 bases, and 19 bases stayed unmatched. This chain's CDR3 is CATSQRQGKLPYDYEQYF. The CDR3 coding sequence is TGTGCCACCAGCCAGAGACAGGGTAAGCTTCCATACGACTACGAGCAGTACTTC.

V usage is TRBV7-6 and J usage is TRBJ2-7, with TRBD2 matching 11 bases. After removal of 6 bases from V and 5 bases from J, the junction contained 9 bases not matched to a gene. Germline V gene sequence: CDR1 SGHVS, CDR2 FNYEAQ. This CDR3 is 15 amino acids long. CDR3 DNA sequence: TGTGCCAGCAGTTGGGGACTAGCGGTAGACCACGAGCAGTACTTC. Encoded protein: CASSWGLAVDHEQYF.

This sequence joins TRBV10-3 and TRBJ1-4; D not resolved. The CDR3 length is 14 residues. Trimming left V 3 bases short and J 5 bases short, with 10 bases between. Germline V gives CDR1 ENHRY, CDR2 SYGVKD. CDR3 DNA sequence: TGTGCCATCAGTGACCGGGAAAGGAATGAAAAACTGTTTTTT. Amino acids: CAISDRERNEKLFF.

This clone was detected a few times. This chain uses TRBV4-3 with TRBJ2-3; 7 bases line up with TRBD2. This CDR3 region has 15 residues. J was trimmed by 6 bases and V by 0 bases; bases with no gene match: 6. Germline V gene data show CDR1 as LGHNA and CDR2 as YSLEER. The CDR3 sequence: CASSQDLYGRDTQYF. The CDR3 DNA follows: TGCGCCAGCAGCCAAGATCTGTACGGGAGGGATACGCAGTATTTT.

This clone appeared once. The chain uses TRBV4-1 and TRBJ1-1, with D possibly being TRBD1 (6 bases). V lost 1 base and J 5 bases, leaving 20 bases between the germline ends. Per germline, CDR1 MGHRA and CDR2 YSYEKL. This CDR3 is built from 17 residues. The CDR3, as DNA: TGCGCCAGCAGCCAAGTCGGCCAGTGGGAAGGGGGTACTGAAGCTTTCTTT. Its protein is CASSQVGQWEGGTEAFF.

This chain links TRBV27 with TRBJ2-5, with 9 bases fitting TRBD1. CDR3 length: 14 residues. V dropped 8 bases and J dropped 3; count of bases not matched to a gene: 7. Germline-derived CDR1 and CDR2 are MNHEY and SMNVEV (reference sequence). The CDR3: CASRGQGTKETQYF. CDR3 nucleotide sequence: TGTGCCAGCCGAGGACAGGGGACAAAAGAGACCCAGTACTTC.

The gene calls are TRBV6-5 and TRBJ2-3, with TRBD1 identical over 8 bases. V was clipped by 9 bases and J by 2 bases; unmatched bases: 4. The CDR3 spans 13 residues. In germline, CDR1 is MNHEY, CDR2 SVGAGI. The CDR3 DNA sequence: TGTGCCAGTGGACAGGGTGCCACAGATACGCAGTATTTT. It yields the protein CASGQGATDTQYF.

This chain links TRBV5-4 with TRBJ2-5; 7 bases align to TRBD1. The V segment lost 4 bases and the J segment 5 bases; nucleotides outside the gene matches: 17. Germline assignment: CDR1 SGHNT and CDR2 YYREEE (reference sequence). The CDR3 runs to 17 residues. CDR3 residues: CASSLRGRQGSQETQYF. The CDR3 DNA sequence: TGTGCCAGCAGCCTACGGGGTAGACAGGGTTCGCAGGAGACCCAGTACTTC.

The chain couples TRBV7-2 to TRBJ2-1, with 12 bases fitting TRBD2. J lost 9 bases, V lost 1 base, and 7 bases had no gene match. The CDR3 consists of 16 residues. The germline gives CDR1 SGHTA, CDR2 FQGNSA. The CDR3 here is CASSLETSGSGGEQFF. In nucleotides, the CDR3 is TGTGCCAGCAGCTTAGAGACTAGCGGGAGCGGGGGTGAGCAGTTCTTC.

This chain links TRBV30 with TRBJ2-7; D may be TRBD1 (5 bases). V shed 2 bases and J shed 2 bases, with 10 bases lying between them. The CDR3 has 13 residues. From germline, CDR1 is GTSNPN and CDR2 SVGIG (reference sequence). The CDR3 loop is CAWSRGFPYEQYF. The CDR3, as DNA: TGTGCCTGGAGTAGGGGTTTCCCCTACGAGCAGTACTTC.

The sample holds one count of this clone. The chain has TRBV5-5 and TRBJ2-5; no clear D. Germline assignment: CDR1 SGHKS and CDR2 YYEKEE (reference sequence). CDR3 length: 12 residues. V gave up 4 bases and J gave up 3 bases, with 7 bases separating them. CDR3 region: CASSPREETQYF. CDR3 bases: TGTGCCAGCAGCCCCCGAGAAGAGACCCAGTACTTC.